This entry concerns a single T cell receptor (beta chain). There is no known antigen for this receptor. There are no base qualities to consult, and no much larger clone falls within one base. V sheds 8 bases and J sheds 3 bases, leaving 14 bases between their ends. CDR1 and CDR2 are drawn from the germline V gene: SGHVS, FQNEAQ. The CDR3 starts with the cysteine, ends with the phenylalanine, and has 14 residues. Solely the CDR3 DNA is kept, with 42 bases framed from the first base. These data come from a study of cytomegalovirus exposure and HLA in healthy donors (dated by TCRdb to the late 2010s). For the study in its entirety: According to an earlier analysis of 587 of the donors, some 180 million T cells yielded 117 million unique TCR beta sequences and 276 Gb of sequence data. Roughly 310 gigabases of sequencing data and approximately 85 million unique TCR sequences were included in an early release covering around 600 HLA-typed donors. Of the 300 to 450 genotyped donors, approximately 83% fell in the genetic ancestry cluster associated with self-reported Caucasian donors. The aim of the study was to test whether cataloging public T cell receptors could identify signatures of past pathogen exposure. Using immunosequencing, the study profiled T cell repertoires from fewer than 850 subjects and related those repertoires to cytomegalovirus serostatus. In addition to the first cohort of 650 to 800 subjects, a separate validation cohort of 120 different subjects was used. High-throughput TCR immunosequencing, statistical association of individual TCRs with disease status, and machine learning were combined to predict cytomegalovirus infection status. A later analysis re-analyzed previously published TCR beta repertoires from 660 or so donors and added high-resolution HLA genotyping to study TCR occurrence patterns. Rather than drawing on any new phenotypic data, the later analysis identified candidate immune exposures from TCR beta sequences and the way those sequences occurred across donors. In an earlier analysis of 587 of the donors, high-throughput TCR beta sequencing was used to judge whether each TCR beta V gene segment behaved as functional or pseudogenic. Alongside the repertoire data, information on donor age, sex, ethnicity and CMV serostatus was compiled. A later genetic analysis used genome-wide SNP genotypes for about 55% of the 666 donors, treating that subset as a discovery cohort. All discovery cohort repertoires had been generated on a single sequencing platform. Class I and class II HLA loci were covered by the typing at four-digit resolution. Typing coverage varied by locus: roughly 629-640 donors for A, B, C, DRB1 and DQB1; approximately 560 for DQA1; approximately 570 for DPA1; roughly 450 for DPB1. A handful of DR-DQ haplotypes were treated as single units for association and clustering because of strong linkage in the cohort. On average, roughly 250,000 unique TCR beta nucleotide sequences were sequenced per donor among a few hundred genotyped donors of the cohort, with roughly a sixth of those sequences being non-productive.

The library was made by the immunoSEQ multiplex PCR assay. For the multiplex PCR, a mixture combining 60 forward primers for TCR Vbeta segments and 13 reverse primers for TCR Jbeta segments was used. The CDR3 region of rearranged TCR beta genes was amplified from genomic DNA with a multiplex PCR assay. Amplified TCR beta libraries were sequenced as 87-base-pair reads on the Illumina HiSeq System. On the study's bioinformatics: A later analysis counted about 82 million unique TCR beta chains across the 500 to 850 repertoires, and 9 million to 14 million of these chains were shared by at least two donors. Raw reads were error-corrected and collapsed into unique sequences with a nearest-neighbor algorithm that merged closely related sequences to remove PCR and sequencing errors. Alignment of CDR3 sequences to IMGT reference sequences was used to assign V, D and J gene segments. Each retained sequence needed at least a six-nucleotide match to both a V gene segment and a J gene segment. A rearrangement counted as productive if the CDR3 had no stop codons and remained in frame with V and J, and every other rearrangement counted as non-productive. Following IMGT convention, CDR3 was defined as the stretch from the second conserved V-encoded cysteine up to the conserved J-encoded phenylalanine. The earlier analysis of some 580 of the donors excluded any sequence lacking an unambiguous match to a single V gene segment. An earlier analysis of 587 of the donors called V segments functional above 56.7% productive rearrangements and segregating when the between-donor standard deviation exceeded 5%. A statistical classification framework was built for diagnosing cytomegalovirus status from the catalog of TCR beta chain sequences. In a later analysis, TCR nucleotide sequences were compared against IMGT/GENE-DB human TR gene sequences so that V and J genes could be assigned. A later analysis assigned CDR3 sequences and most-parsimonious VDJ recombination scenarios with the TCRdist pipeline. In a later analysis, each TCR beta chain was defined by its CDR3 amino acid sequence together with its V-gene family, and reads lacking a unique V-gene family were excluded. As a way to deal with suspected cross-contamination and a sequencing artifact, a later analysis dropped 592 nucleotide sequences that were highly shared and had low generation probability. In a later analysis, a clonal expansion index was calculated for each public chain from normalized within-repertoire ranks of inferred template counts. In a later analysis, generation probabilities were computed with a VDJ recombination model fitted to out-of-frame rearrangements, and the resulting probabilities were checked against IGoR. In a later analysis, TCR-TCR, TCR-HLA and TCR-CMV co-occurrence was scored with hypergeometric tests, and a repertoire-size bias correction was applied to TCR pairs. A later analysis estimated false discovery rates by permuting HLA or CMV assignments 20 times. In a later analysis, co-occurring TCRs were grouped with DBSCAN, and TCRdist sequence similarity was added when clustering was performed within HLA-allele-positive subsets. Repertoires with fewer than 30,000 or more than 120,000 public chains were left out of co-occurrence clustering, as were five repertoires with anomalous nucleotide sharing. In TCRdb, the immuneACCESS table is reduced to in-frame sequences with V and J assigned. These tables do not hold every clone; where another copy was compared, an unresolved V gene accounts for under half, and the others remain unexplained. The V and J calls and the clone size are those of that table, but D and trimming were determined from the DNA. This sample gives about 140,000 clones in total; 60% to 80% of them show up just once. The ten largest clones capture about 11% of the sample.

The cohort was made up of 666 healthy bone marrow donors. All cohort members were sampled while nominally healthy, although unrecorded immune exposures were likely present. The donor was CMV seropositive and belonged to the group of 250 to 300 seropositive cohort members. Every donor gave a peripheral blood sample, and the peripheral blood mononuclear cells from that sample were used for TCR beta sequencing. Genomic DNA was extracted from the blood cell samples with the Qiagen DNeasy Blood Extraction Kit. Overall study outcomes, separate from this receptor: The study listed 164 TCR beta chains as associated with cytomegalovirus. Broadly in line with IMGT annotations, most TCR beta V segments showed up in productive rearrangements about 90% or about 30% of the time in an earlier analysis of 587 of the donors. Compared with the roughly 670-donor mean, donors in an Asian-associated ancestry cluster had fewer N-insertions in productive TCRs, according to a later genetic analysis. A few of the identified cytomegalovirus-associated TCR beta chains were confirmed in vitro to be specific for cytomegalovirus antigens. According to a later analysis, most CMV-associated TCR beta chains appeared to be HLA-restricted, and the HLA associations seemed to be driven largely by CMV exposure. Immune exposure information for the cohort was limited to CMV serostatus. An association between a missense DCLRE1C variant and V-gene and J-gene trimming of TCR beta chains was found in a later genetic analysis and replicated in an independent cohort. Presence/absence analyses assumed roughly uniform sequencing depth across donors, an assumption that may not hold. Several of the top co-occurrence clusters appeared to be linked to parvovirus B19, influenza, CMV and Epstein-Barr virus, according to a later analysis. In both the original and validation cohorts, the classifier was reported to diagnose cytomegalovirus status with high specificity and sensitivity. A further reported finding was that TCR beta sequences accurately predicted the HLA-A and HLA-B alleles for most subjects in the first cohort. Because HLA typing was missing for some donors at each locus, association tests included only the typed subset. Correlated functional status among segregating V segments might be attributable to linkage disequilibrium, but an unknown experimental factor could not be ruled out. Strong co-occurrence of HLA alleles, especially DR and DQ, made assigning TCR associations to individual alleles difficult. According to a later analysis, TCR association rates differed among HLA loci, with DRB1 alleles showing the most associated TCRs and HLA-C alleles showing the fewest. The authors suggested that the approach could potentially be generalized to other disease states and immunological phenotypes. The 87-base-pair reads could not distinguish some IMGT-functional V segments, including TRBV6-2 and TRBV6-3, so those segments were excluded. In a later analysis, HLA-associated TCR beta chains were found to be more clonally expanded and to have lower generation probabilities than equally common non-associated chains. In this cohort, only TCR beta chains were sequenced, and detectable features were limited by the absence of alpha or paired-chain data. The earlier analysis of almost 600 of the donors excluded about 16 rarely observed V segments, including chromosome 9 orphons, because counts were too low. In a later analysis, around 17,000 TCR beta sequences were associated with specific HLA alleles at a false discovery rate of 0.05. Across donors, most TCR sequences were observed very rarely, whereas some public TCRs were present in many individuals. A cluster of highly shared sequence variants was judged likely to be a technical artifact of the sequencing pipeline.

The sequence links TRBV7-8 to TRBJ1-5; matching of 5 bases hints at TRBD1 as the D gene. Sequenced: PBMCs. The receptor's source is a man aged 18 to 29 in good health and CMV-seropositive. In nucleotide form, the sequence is TGTGCCAGCTCTGGGGGGATTAACAATCAGCCCCAGCATTTT. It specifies CASSGGINNQPQHF.